A selection of T cell receptor beta chains follows, all from one sample in a study of blood T cell repertoires in COVID-19. Data came from immunoSEQ multiplex PCR; TCRdb stores just in-frame clones and leaves some out. The sample carries 70,000 to 100,000 clones, roughly 72% recorded once. Specimen: peripheral blood. The receptors derive from an older woman in a cohort sampled during active or convalescent COVID-19. CDR3s include the opening cysteine and the closing phenylalanine or tryptophan. A D gene is named only where the DNA matches it firmly. Some rows mark clone size as missing; the rest say once, few, many or name a class of expanded clone.

clone size	D gene	V gene	J gene	CDR3 protein	CDR3 DNA
-	TRBD1	TRBV7-2	TRBJ1-1	CASSKGGRGTPGITEAFF	TGTGCCAGCAGCAAAGGGGGCAGGGGTACCCCAGGGATCACTGAAGCTTTCTTT
once	-	TRBV11-3	TRBJ2-3	CASSLGWRNSDTQYF	TGTGCCAGCAGCTTAGGTTGGCGGAACTCAGATACGCAGTATTTT
-	TRBD1	TRBV10-3	TRBJ2-1	CAISELVDRGGLNEQFF	TGTGCCATCAGTGAGTTAGTGGACAGGGGGGGACTCAATGAGCAGTTCTTC
-	TRBD2	TRBV9	TRBJ2-7	CASSVDSGVYEQYF	TGTGCCAGCAGCGTAGATAGCGGGGTCTACGAGCAGTACTTC
-	-	TRBV18	TRBJ1-4	CASSPLRQPTNEKLFF	TGTGCCAGCTCACCACTTCGACAGCCAACTAATGAAAAACTGTTTTTT
-	-	TRBV18	TRBJ1-2	CASSSDRNNYGYTF	TGTGCCAGCTCATCTGACAGGAATAACTATGGCTACACCTTC
once	TRBD1	TRBV28	TRBJ2-7	CAIQLRDRAYEQYF	TGTGCCATCCAACTCCGGGACAGGGCCTACGAGCAGTACTTC
-	TRBD2	TRBV4-1	TRBJ2-2	CASSPPFAGGPTGELFF	TGCGCCAGCAGCCCCCCGTTTGCGGGGGGGCCAACCGGGGAGCTGTTTTTT
few	TRBD2	TRBV7-2	TRBJ2-3	CASSFGLRGSTDTQYF	TGTGCCAGCAGCTTTGGCCTGCGGGGGAGCACAGATACGCAGTATTTT
-	-	TRBV29-1	TRBJ2-3	CSGSLTGFTDTQYF	TGCAGCGGGTCGTTAACAGGGTTTACAGATACGCAGTATTTT
-	-	TRBV7-9	TRBJ2-3	CASSFPTTRTDTQYF	TGTGCCAGCAGCTTTCCGACGACACGCACAGATACGCAGTATTTT
few	TRBD1	TRBV28	TRBJ2-7	CASSLASTGGLGEQYF	TGTGCCAGCAGTTTAGCCTCGACAGGGGGTCTAGGAGAGCAGTACTTC
-	TRBD2	TRBV27	TRBJ2-3	CASISLAGGLGTDTQYF	TGTGCCAGCATCTCGCTAGCGGGGGGGCTAGGCACAGATACGCAGTATTTT
-	TRBD1	TRBV4-3	TRBJ2-1	CASSQDPRGGTYNEQFF	TGCGCCAGCAGCCAAGATCCGAGAGGGGGCACCTACAATGAGCAGTTCTTC
-	TRBD1	TRBV5-1	TRBJ2-4	CASSSTAGTGAFWNIQYF	TGCGCCAGCAGCTCAACTGCCGGGACAGGGGCGTTTTGGAACATTCAGTACTTC
once	TRBD1	TRBV29-1	TRBJ2-5	CSTRYRGPGETQYF	TGCAGCACACGCTACAGGGGGCCGGGGGAGACCCAGTACTTC
-	TRBD2	TRBV7-3	TRBJ2-3	CASSAGLAGGRDTQYF	TGTGCCAGCAGTGCGGGACTAGCGGGGGGCAGGGATACGCAGTATTTT
-	-	TRBV7-2	TRBJ2-3	CASSLVRGDTQYF	TGTGCCAGCAGCTTAGTTCGCGGAGATACGCAGTATTTT
-	-	TRBV7-2	TRBJ2-3	CASSFQTGSTDTQYF	TGTGCCAGCAGCTTTCAGACAGGAAGCACAGATACGCAGTATTTT
-	-	TRBV11-3	TRBJ2-2	CASSSGEPTGELFF	TGTGCCAGCAGCTCAGGGGAACCCACCGGGGAGCTGTTTTTT
few	TRBD2	TRBV6-1	TRBJ2-7	CASSEASLALNYEQYF	TGTGCCAGCAGTGAAGCGTCACTAGCGTTAAACTACGAGCAGTACTTC
few	TRBD1	TRBV24-1	TRBJ2-7	CATSDWTGTGTYEQYF	TGTGCCACCAGTGATTGGACCGGGACAGGGACCTACGAGCAGTACTTC
-	TRBD1	TRBV5-4	TRBJ2-3	CASSLAGQGRTDTQYF	TGTGCCAGCAGCTTGGCCGGACAGGGGCGTACAGATACGCAGTATTTT
-	TRBD2	TRBV9	TRBJ2-6	CASSVALAGYSSSGANVLTF	TGTGCCAGCAGCGTAGCTCTAGCGGGGTACTCTTCCTCTGGGGCCAACGTCCTGACTTTC
many	-	TRBV14	TRBJ1-4	CASSQVRWEKLFF	TGTGCCAGCAGCCAAGTCAGATGGGAAAAACTGTTTTTT
many	TRBD1	TRBV5-6	TRBJ1-6	CASRYGTGENSPLHF	TGTGCCAGCAGATATGGGACAGGGGAAAATTCACCCCTCCACTTT
-	TRBD1	TRBV4-2	TRBJ2-1	CASSQDPPRTGLVNEQFF	TGTGCCAGCAGCCAAGATCCCCCCCGGACAGGGCTGGTCAATGAGCAGTTCTTC
-	TRBD1	TRBV5-4	TRBJ1-5	CASSNTGQGYSQPQHF	TGTGCCAGCAGCAATACTGGACAGGGGTACTCTCAGCCCCAGCATTTT
-	-	TRBV6-5	TRBJ1-4	CASTPRTVGRRKLFF	TGTGCCAGCACCCCACGTACGGTGGGCCGGAGGAAACTGTTTTTT
-	TRBD1	TRBV14	TRBJ1-2	CASSEGGGYGYTF	TGTGCCAGCAGCGAAGGGGGCGGCTATGGCTACACCTTC
-	TRBD1	TRBV10-3	TRBJ1-4	CAISDPRDRGRLGEKLFF	TGTGCCATCAGTGACCCCAGGGACAGGGGGCGCCTAGGGGAAAAACTGTTTTTT
-	TRBD2	TRBV7-3	TRBJ2-1	CASSLGTSGDPYNEQFF	TGTGCCAGCAGCCTGGGGACTAGCGGGGACCCCTACAATGAGCAGTTCTTC
-	-	TRBV5-4	TRBJ2-5	CASSLAVGQQETQYF	TGTGCCAGCAGCTTGGCCGTGGGGCAGCAAGAGACCCAGTACTTC
-	-	TRBV7-9	TRBJ1-4	CASSLVGAGEKLFF	TGTGCCAGCAGCTTAGTAGGGGCAGGTGAAAAACTGTTTTTT
-	-	TRBV9	TRBJ1-2	CASSADMGYGYTF	TGTGCCAGCAGTGCGGACATGGGGTATGGCTACACCTTC
few	-	TRBV5-4	TRBJ2-3	CASSARDTQYF	TGTGCCAGCAGTGCGAGAGATACGCAGTATTTT
-	-	TRBV28	TRBJ1-2	CASLTIANYGYTF	TGTGCCAGCCTAACTATAGCTAACTATGGCTACACCTTC
-	-	TRBV12-5	TRBJ2-3	CASGLGFLATQYF	TGTGCTAGTGGTTTGGGGTTTCTGGCAACGCAGTATTTT
few	TRBD1	TRBV5-4	TRBJ1-2	CASSSGQGRGVGGYTF	TGTGCCAGCAGCTCCGGACAGGGTAGAGGAGTAGGAGGCTACACCTTC
-	TRBD2	TRBV9	TRBJ2-2	CASSISSGGATGELFF	TGTGCCAGCAGCATATCTAGCGGGGGAGCCACCGGGGAGCTGTTTTTT
few	-	TRBV13	TRBJ2-7	CASSFQATSSYEQYF	TGTGCCAGCAGCTTCCAGGCCACAAGCTCCTACGAGCAGTACTTC
-	-	TRBV6-6	TRBJ2-7	CASSYSRLISYEQYF	TGTGCCAGCAGTTACTCGAGGCTTATCTCCTACGAGCAGTACTTC
-	TRBD2	TRBV11-1	TRBJ2-2	CASSPVAGHTGELFF	TGTGCCAGCAGCCCGGTAGCGGGACACACCGGGGAGCTGTTTTTT
-	-	TRBV5-1	TRBJ2-7	CASSLGPGSSYEQYF	TGCGCCAGCAGCTTGGGACCAGGAAGCTCCTACGAGCAGTACTTC
-	-	TRBV7-3	TRBJ2-3	CASSLGRRSVSTDTQYF	TGTGCCAGCAGCTTAGGCCGACGTAGCGTTAGCACAGATACGCAGTATTTT